Sequencing of this T cell receptor (beta chain) was carried out in a study of blood T cell repertoires in COVID-19. Study details: Acute and convalescent COVID-19 specimens originated in the United States, Italy and Spain.

Per the authors' pipeline: Nucleated cell number was recorded as an estimate derived from reference gene primer amplification. Measured with immunoSEQ multiplex PCR; TCRdb has only the in-frame clones, and not every one. Clone size and V and J calls were adopted from that table, with D and trimming inferred from the DNA. The sample carries around 65,000 clones, roughly 80% recorded once. After removal of 5 bases from V and 6 bases from J, the junction contained 2 bases not matched to a gene. Germline lookup yields CDR1 MNHEY and CDR2 SVGAGI. This CDR3 is 13 amino acids long. The sequenced sample was peripheral blood. This sequence originates from a man aged 55 to 70 with acute or convalescent COVID-19. V usage is TRBV6-5 and J usage is TRBJ2-1; 9 positions match TRBD1. CDR3 loop: CASSRDRVNEQFF. Written as DNA, the CDR3 is TGTGCCAGCAGTAGGGACAGGGTCAATGAGCAGTTCTTC.